The entry that follows covers one T cell receptor beta chain sequence. The table lists this clone with a few counts. Its antigen target is currently unknown. One end of the junction varies from germline; a read error may be responsible. The cohort was made up of 666 healthy bone marrow donors. At the time of sampling, all cohort members were nominally healthy, though unrecorded immune exposures were likely present. The donor was CMV seropositive and was included in the group of about 290 seropositive cohort members. A peripheral blood sample was provided by each donor, and peripheral blood mononuclear cells were used for TCR beta sequencing. Genomic DNA extraction from the blood cell samples was performed with the Qiagen DNeasy Blood Extraction Kit. The source of the sample is a study of cytomegalovirus exposure and HLA in healthy donors (dated by TCRdb to 2017 to 2019). A note on the overall study: In an earlier analysis of 587 of the donors, 250 to 300 Gb of sequence data and some 120 million unique TCR beta sequences from 180 million or so T cells were reported. An early release that covered some 630 HLA-typed donors contained around 300 gigabases of sequencing data and roughly 84 million unique TCR sequences. Among the roughly 390 genotyped donors, around 81% belonged to the genetic ancestry cluster associated with self-reported Caucasian donors. The study aimed to test whether cataloging public T cell receptors could reveal signatures of past pathogen exposure. The study profiled the T cell repertoires of approximately 700 subjects by immunosequencing and related them to cytomegalovirus serostatus. Along with the roughly 710-subject first cohort, a separate validation cohort of 120 different subjects was used. To predict cytomegalovirus infection status, the study combined high-throughput TCR immunosequencing, statistical association of individual TCRs with disease status, and machine learning. A later analysis re-examined previously published TCR beta repertoires from over 500 donors and added high-resolution HLA genotyping to investigate patterns of TCR occurrence. Rather than drawing on any new phenotypic data, the later analysis identified candidate immune exposures from TCR beta sequences and the way those sequences occurred across donors. In an earlier analysis of around 540 of the donors, high-throughput TCR beta sequencing was used to judge whether each TCR beta V gene segment behaved as functional or pseudogenic. Donor age, sex, ethnicity and CMV serostatus were collected together with the repertoire data. A later genetic analysis took genome-wide SNP genotypes for 398 of the 666 donors and used that subset as a discovery cohort. All discovery cohort repertoires had been generated on a single sequencing platform. Class I and class II HLA loci were covered by the typing at four-digit resolution. Typing coverage differed by locus: A, B, C, DRB1 and DQB1 were typed in roughly 620-630 donors, DQA1 in 522, DPA1 in approximately 600, and DPB1 in 450 to 490. A few DR-DQ haplotypes were treated as single units for association and clustering because of strong linkage in the cohort. Among roughly 400 genotyped donors of the cohort, an average of approximately 220,000 unique TCR beta nucleotide sequences was sequenced per donor, of which 15% to 20% were non-productive.

What the authors observed across the whole study: A later analysis found that HLA-associated TCR beta chains were more clonally expanded and had lower generation probabilities than equally common non-associated chains. While some public TCRs were present in many individuals, most TCR sequences turned up only very rarely across donors. In an earlier analysis of 587 of the donors, most TCR beta V segments were observed in productive rearrangements about 87% or about 30% of the time, broadly matching IMGT annotations. Some IMGT-functional V segments, including TRBV6-2 and TRBV6-3, could not be distinguished by the 87-base-pair reads and were therefore excluded. A group of highly shared sequence variants was considered likely to be a technical artifact of the sequencing pipeline. Because some donors lacked HLA typing at each locus, the association tests relied only on the typed subset. Several of the top co-occurrence clusters appeared to be linked to parvovirus B19, influenza, CMV and Epstein-Barr virus, according to a later analysis. The study gave a list of under 200 TCR beta chains associated with cytomegalovirus. The classifier was reported to diagnose cytomegalovirus status with high specificity and sensitivity in both the original cohort and the validation cohort. CMV serostatus was the only immune exposure information available for the cohort. Presence/absence analyses assumed roughly uniform sequencing depth across donors, an assumption that may not hold. In a later analysis, more than 15,000 TCR beta sequences were associated with specific HLA alleles at a false discovery rate of 0.05. The cohort was sequenced for TCR beta chains only, and without alpha or paired-chain data the features that could be detected were limited. Linkage disequilibrium might explain the correlated functional status among segregating V segments, but an unknown experimental factor could not be ruled out. Strong co-occurrence of HLA alleles, especially DR and DQ, made assigning TCR associations to individual alleles difficult. According to a later analysis, TCR association rates differed among HLA loci, with DRB1 alleles showing the most associated TCRs and HLA-C alleles showing the fewest. A further reported finding was that TCR beta sequences accurately predicted the HLA-A and HLA-B alleles for most subjects in the first cohort. In a later genetic analysis, a missense DCLRE1C variant was associated with V-gene and J-gene trimming of TCR beta chains, and the association was replicated in an independent cohort. The authors suggested that the approach could potentially be generalized to other disease states and immunological phenotypes. In a later genetic analysis, fewer N-insertions in productive TCRs were reported among donors in an Asian-associated ancestry cluster than the roughly 700-donor mean. Because counts were too low, approximately 18 rarely observed V segments, including chromosome 9 orphons, were excluded from the earlier analysis of roughly 580 of the donors. In vitro tests confirmed that a few of the cytomegalovirus-associated TCR beta chains recognize cytomegalovirus antigens. In a later analysis, most CMV-associated TCR beta chains were found to appear HLA-restricted, with HLA associations seemingly driven largely by CMV exposure.

The germline V gene gives CDR1 as SNHLY and CDR2 as FYNNEI. Taken from cysteine to phenylalanine, the CDR3 has 10 residues. Only the CDR3 region is kept as DNA, spanning 30 bases read in frame from base 1. Library preparation used the immunoSEQ multiplex PCR assay. A mixture of 60 forward primers for TCR Vbeta segments and 13 reverse primers for TCR Jbeta segments was used in the multiplex PCR. The CDR3 region of rearranged TCR beta genes was amplified from genomic DNA with a multiplex PCR assay. On the Illumina HiSeq System, the amplified TCR beta libraries were sequenced as 87-base-pair reads. On the study's bioinformatics: In a later analysis, around 80 million unique TCR beta chains were counted across the 690 or so repertoires, and approximately 9.9 million of these chains were shared by at least two donors. To remove PCR and sequencing errors, raw reads were error-corrected and collapsed into unique sequences using a nearest-neighbor algorithm that merged closely related sequences. To assign V, D and J gene segments, CDR3 sequences were aligned to IMGT reference sequences. Each retained sequence needed at least a six-nucleotide match to both a V gene segment and a J gene segment. Rearrangements were classified as productive when the CDR3 lacked stop codons and remained in frame with V and J, and all other rearrangements were classified as non-productive. Following IMGT convention, CDR3 was defined as the stretch from the second conserved V-encoded cysteine to the conserved J-encoded phenylalanine. In an earlier analysis of roughly 580 of the donors, sequences lacking an unambiguous match to a single V gene segment were excluded. In an earlier analysis of about 590 of the donors, a V segment was called functional when productive rearrangements were above 56.7%, and segregating when the standard deviation between donors exceeded 5%. A statistical classification framework was built for diagnosing cytomegalovirus status from the catalog of TCR beta chain sequences. V and J gene assignment, in a later analysis, came from comparing TCR nucleotide sequences with IMGT/GENE-DB human TR gene sequences. Using the TCRdist pipeline, a later analysis assigned CDR3 sequences along with most-parsimonious VDJ recombination scenarios. In a later analysis, each TCR beta chain was defined by its CDR3 amino acid sequence together with its V-gene family, and reads without a unique V-gene family were excluded. As a way to deal with suspected cross-contamination and a sequencing artifact, a later analysis dropped roughly 620 nucleotide sequences that were highly shared and had low generation probability. In a later analysis, a clonal expansion index for each public chain was calculated from normalized within-repertoire ranks of inferred template counts. In a later analysis, generation probabilities were computed using a VDJ recombination model fitted to out-of-frame rearrangements, and the results were checked against IGoR. In a later analysis, hypergeometric tests were used to score TCR-TCR, TCR-HLA and TCR-CMV co-occurrence, with a repertoire-size bias correction applied to TCR pairs. A later analysis estimated false discovery rates by permuting HLA or CMV assignments 20 times. In a later analysis, co-occurring TCRs were grouped using DBSCAN, and TCRdist sequence similarity was added for clustering within HLA-allele-positive subsets. Co-occurrence clustering excluded repertoires with fewer than 30,000 or more than 120,000 public chains, plus five with anomalous nucleotide sharing. TCRdb obtained this table from immuneACCESS and retained in-frame rearrangements with V and J assigned. These tables miss some clones; where compared with another copy, unresolved V genes account for less than half of the shortfall, and the remainder is unexplained. The D gene and trimming were derived from the DNA, and the V and J assignments and clone size from that table. Counted in this sample were some 200,000 clones; about 9% of them appeared once. The ten largest make up about 1.2% of the sample.

The sequence is built from TRBV2 and TRBJ1-1; the D segment cannot be called with confidence. The TCR sequence derives from a woman in her twenties or thirties in good health and CMV-seropositive. Sequenced: PBMCs. The CDR3 protein is CASIERGAFF. DNA sequence: TGTGCCAGCATTGAACGGGGAGCTTTCTTT.